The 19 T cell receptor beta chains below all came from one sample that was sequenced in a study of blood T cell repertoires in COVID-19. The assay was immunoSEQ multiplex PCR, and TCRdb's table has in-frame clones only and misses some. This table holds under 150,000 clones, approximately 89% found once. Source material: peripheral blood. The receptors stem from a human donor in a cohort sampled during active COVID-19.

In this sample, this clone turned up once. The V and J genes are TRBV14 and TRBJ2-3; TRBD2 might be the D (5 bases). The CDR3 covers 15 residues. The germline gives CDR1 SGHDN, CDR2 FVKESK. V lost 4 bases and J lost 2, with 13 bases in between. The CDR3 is CASSREGASTDTQYF. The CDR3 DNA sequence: TGTGCCAGCAGCCGAGAGGGAGCGTCCACAGATACGCAGTATTTT. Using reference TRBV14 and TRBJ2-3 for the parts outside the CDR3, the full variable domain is EAGVTQFPSHSVIEKGQTVTLRCDPISGHDNLYWYRRVMGKEIKFLLHFVKESKQDESGMPNNRFLAERTGGTYSTLKVQPAELEDSGVYFCASSREGASTDTQYFGPGTRLTVL.

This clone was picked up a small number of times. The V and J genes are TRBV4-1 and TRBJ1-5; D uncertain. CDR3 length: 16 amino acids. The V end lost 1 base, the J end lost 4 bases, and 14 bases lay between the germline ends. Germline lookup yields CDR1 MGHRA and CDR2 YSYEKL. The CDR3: CASSQAAGSGNQPQHF. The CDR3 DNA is TGCGCCAGCAGCCAAGCGGCGGGTAGTGGGAATCAGCCCCAGCATTTT.

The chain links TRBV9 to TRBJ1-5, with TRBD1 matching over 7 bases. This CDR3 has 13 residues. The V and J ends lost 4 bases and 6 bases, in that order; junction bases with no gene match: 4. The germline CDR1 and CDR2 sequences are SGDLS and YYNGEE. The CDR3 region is CASSLTGFQPQHF. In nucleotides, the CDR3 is TGTGCCAGCAGCCTGACAGGGTTTCAGCCCCAGCATTTT.

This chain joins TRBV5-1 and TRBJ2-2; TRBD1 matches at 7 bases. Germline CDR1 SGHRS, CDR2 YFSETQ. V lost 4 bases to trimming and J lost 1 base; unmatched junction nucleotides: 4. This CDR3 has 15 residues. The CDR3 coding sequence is TGCGCCAGCAGCCCGCGGACAGGGAACACCGGGGAGCTGTTTTTT. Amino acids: CASSPRTGNTGELFF.

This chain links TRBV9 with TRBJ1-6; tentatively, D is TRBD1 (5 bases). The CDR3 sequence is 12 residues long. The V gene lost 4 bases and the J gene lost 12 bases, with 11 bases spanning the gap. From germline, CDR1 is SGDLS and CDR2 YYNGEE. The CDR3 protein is CASSPTGGPLHF. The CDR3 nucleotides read TGTGCCAGCAGCCCCACCGGGGGACCCCTCCACTTT.

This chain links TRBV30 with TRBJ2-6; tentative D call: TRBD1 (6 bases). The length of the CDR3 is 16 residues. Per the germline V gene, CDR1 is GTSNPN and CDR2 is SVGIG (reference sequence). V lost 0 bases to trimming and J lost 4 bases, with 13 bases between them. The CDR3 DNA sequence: TGTGCCTGGAGTGTTGGGGGCTTAAGGGGGGCCAACGTCCTGACTTTC. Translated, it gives CAWSVGGLRGANVLTF.

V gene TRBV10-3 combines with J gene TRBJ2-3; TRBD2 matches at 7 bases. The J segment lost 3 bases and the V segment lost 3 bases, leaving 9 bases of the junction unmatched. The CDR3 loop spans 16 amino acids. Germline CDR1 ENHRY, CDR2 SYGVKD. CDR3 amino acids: CAISDEGEGLTDTQYF. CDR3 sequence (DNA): TGTGCCATCAGTGATGAAGGGGAGGGGTTGACAGATACGCAGTATTTT.

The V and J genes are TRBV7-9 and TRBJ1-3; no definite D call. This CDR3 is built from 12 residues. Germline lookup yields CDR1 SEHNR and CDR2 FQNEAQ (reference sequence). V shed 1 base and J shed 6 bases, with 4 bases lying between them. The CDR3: CASSLVLNTIYF. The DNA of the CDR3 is TGTGCCAGCAGCTTAGTCCTAAACACCATATATTTT.

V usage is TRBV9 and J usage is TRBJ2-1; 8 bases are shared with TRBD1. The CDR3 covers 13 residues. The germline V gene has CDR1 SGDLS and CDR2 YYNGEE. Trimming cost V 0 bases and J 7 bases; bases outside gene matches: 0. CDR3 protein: CASSVGTGNEQFF. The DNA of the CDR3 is TGTGCCAGCAGCGTAGGGACAGGGAATGAGCAGTTCTTC.

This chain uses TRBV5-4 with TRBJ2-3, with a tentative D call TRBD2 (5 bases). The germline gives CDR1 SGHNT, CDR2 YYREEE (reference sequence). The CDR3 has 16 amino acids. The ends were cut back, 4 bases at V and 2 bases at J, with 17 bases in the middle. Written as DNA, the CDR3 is TGTGCCAGCAGCCCAATAGTCAGGACTCCCACAGATACGCAGTATTTT. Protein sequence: CASSPIVRTPTDTQYF.

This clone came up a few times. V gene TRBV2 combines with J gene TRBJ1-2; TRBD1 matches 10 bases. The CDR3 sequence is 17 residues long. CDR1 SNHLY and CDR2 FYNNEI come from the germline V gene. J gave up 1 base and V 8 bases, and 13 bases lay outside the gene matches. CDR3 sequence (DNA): TGTGCCAGCGGGGGCGGACAGGGGGATCGGGTTAACTATGGCTACACCTTC. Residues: CASGGGQGDRVNYGYTF.

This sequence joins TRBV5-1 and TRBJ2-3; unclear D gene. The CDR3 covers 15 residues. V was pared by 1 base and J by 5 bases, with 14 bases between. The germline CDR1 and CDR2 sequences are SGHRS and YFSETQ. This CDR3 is CASSLSALVVDTQYF. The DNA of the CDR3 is TGCGCCAGCAGCTTGAGCGCCTTAGTTGTAGATACGCAGTATTTT. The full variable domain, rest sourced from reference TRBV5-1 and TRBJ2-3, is KAGVTQTPRYLIKTRGQQVTLSCSPISGHRSVSWYQQTPGQGLQFLFEYFSETQRNKGNFPGRFSGRQFSNSRSEMNVSTLELGDSALYLCASSLSALVVDTQYFGPGTRLTVL.

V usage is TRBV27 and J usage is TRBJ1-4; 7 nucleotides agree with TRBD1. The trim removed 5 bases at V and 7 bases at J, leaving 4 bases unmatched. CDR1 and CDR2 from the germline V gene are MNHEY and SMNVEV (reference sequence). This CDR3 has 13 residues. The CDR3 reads CASSRQGGEKLFF. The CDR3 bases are TGTGCCAGCAGTCGACAGGGCGGTGAAAAACTGTTTTTT.

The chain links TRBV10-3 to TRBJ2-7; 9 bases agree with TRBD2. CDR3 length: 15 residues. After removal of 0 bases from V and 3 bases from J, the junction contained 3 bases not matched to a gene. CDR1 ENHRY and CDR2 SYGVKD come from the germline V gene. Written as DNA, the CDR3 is TGTGCCATCAGTGAGTCAAGCGGGGGGCTCTACGAGCAGTACTTC. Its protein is CAISESSGGLYEQYF.

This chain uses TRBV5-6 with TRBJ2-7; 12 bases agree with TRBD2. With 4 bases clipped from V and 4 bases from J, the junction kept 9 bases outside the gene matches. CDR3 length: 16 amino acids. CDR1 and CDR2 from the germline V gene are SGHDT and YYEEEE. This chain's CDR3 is CASSQLAGGRRYEQYF. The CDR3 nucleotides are TGTGCCAGCAGCCAACTAGCGGGGGGCCGCCGGTACGAGCAGTACTTC.

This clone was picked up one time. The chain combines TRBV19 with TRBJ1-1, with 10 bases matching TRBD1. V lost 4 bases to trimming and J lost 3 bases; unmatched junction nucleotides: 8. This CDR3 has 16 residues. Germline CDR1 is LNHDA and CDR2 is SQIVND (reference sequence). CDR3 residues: CASSNPGQGTYTEAFF. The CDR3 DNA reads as TGTGCCAGTAGTAATCCGGGACAGGGGACTTACACTGAAGCTTTCTTT.

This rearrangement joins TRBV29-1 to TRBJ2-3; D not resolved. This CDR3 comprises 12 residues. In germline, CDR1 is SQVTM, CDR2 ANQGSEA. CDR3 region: CTLGLSTDTQYF. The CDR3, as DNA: TGCACCCTAGGTCTAAGCACAGATACGCAGTATTTT.

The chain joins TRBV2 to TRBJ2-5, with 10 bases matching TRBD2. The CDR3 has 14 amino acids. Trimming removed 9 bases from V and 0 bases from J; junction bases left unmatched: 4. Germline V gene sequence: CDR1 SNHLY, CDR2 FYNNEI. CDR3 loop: CASGTSAYQETQYF. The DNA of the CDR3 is TGTGCCAGTGGGACTAGCGCCTACCAAGAGACCCAGTACTTC. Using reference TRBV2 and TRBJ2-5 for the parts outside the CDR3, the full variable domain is EPEVTQTPSHQVTQMGQEVILRCVPISNHLYFYWYRQILGQKVEFLVSFYNNEISEKSEIFDDQFSVERPDGSNFTLKIRSTKLEDSAMYFCASGTSAYQETQYFGPGTRLLVL.

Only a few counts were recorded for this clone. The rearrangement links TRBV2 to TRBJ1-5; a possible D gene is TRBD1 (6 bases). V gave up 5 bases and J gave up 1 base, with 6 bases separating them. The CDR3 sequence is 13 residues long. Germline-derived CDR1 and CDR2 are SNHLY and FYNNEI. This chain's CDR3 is CASSTGSNQPQHF. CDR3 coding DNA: TGTGCCAGCAGTACAGGGAGCAATCAGCCCCAGCATTTT.